Listed here are 29 T cell receptor beta chains from one sample, sequenced in a study of cytomegalovirus exposure and HLA in healthy donors. The PCR had 60 Vbeta and 13 Jbeta primers. Method: immunoSEQ multiplex PCR; TCRdb's copy keeps in-frame clones and lacks some. Among fewer than 200,000 clones listed, approximately 82% were seen once. The sequenced sample was PBMCs. The receptors originated from a girl aged 2 to 10 in good health and CMV-seropositive.

The V gene is TRBV5-4, the J gene TRBJ2-7; tentatively, D is TRBD2 (5 bases). The CDR3 is made up of 16 amino acids. V shed 4 bases and J shed 3 bases, with 20 bases lying between them. The germline gives CDR1 SGHNT, CDR2 YYREEE (reference sequence). For the CDR3, the DNA is TGTGCCAGCAGCCCCGGGAAGGCGGCACTCCTCTACGAGCAGTACTTC. Translation: CASSPGKAALLYEQYF. Complete variable domain (other parts from reference TRBV5-4 and TRBJ2-7): ETGVTQSPTHLIKTRGQQVTLRCSSQSGHNTVSWYQQALGQGPQFIFQYYREEENGRGNFPPRFSGLQFPNYSSELNVNALELDDSALYLCASSPGKAALLYEQYFGPGTRLTVT.

The V and J genes are TRBV6-5 and TRBJ2-5; D gene uncertain. This CDR3 region has 13 residues. The germline V and J ends were trimmed by 4 bases and 2 bases, with 8 bases remaining between them. Germline CDR1 and CDR2: MNHEY and SVGAGI. The CDR3 loop is CASSSQAQETQYF. The CDR3 DNA sequence: TGTGCCAGCAGTTCGCAGGCTCAAGAGACCCAGTACTTC.

J is TRBJ1-2 and V is TRBV10-3; 8 positions agree with TRBD1. V lost 10 bases, J lost 2 bases, and 18 bases stayed unmatched. Germline V lookup: CDR1 ENHRY, CDR2 SYGVKD. This CDR3 spans 17 amino acids. CDR3 DNA sequence: TGTGCCACCCACCGCGGGACACAACAGGGGGAAAACTATGGCTACACCTTC. It specifies CATHRGTQQGENYGYTF.

The chain joins TRBV5-4 to TRBJ1-6; 8 nucleotides line up with TRBD1. With 3 bases clipped from V and 11 bases from J, the junction kept 16 bases outside the gene matches. The CDR3 has 17 residues. In germline, CDR1 is SGHNT, CDR2 YYREEE (reference sequence). The CDR3 region is CASSSPLNRGWGTPLHF. The DNA for the CDR3 is TGTGCCAGCAGCTCTCCCCTTAACAGGGGGTGGGGGACACCCCTCCACTTT.

This rearrangement joins TRBV29-1 to TRBJ2-3; D possibly corresponds to TRBD1 (6 bases). The germline V and J ends were trimmed by 6 bases and 0 bases, with 16 bases remaining between them. The CDR3 has 15 residues. Germline-derived CDR1 and CDR2 are SQVTM and ANQGSEA. The CDR3 nucleotides read TGCAGCGTCGTACTGGGGGCAACTAGCACAGATACGCAGTATTTT. This codes for CSVVLGATSTDTQYF.

The V and J genes are TRBV30 and TRBJ1-2; D is unresolved. Trimming pared 5 bases from V and 2 bases from J, leaving 15 bases between. CDR3 size: 14 residues. From germline, CDR1 is GTSNPN and CDR2 SVGIG (reference sequence). CDR3 in amino acids: CAWVEGTLNYGYTF. For the CDR3, the DNA is TGTGCCTGGGTGGAGGGAACCCTCAACTATGGCTACACCTTC.

V is TRBV27 and J is TRBJ1-6, with unresolved D. The V end was cut by 2 bases, the J end by 11 bases, with 10 bases between. The CDR3 runs to 13 residues. The germline gives CDR1 MNHEY, CDR2 SMNVEV (reference sequence). CDR3 nucleotide sequence: TGTGCCAGCAGTTTAAGCCCTAACGCACCCCTCCACTTT. As protein: CASSLSPNAPLHF.

This rearrangement joins TRBV5-1 to TRBJ1-1, with D possibly being TRBD1 (5 bases). CDR1 is SGHRS and CDR2 is YFSETQ in the germline V gene. The CDR3 has 14 amino acids. The V end lost 2 bases, the J end lost 3 bases, and 11 bases lay between the germline ends. The CDR3 sequence: CASSFGGAHTEAFF. CDR3 DNA sequence: TGCGCCAGCAGCTTCGGGGGTGCGCACACTGAAGCTTTCTTT.

The gene calls are TRBV21-1 and TRBJ1-3; the D call of TRBD1 is as the table states it, not checked on the DNA. TRBV21-1 is flagged as a pseudogene. The length of the CDR3 is 13 residues. The CDR3 DNA sequence: TGTGCCAGCAGCAAAGGAGACAGAAACACCATATATTTT. This sequence encodes CASSKGDRNTIYF.

The rearrangement links TRBV11-2 to TRBJ1-3; maybe TRBD1 (6 bases). The ends were cut back, 5 bases at V and 2 bases at J, with 13 bases in the middle. CDR1 is SGHAT and CDR2 is FQNNGV in the germline V gene. The CDR3 runs 15 residues. The CDR3 sequence is CASSHFDRPGNTIYF. The CDR3 DNA reads TGTGCCAGCAGCCACTTCGACAGGCCTGGAAACACCATATATTTT.

V gene TRBV5-1 combines with J gene TRBJ1-2, with a possible D match to TRBD1 (6 bases). The CDR3 length is 16 residues. Looked up from germline, CDR1 is SGHRS and CDR2 is YFSETQ. Deletions cut 0 bases from V and 6 bases from J, with 18 bases between. In nucleotides, the CDR3 is TGCGCCAGCAGCTTGGTATCTGGTTCAGGGGCCCATGGCTACACCTTC. Protein: CASSLVSGSGAHGYTF.

This rearrangement joins TRBV7-8 to TRBJ1-1; 9 bases align to TRBD1. The ends lost 4 bases at V and 3 bases at J; junction bases unmatched: 6. CDR1 and CDR2 from the germline V gene are SGHVS and FQNEAQ. The CDR3 contains 15 residues. This CDR3 is CASSYTGGEYTEAFF. CDR3 nucleotides: TGTGCCAGCAGCTATACAGGGGGCGAGTACACTGAAGCTTTCTTT.

The genes are TRBV6-6 and TRBJ2-3; 7 bases fit TRBD2. CDR3 length: 15 residues. Germline CDR1 is MNHNY and CDR2 is SVGAGI (reference sequence). V gave up 3 bases and J gave up 2 bases; unmatched junction bases: 5. The CDR3 region is CASSYSSGNTDTQYF. The CDR3 DNA sequence: TGTGCCAGCAGTTATTCGAGCGGGAACACAGATACGCAGTATTTT.

The sample holds one count of this clone. CDR3 DNA: TGTGCCAGCAGCCCTCACGGGGGACTAGGGGAGACCCAGTACTTC. It yields the protein CASSPHGGLGETQYF. This rearrangement joins TRBV6-5 to TRBJ2-5; 8 bases fit TRBD2. Germline CDR1 MNHEY, CDR2 SVGAGI. V trimming: 6 bases; J trimming: 5 bases; junction bases outside the gene matches: 11. The CDR3 runs to 15 residues.

This chain links TRBV7-2 with TRBJ1-5; 8 bases align to TRBD1. The CDR3 has 13 amino acids. Germline V CDR1 and CDR2: SGHTA, FQGNSA. V shed 5 bases and J 7 bases; nucleotides not matched to a gene: 4. The CDR3 protein is CASSGNRGQPQHF. The CDR3 DNA is TGTGCCAGCAGCGGTAACAGGGGGCAGCCCCAGCATTTT. The complete variable domain, with remaining parts taken from reference TRBV7-2 and TRBJ1-5, reads GAGVSQSPSNKVTEKGKDVELRCDPISGHTALYWYRQSLGQGLEFLIYFQGNSAPDKSGLPSDRFSAERTGGSVSTLTIQRTQQEDSAVYLCASSGNRGQPQHFGDGTRLSIL.

The chain joins TRBV7-9 to TRBJ1-1, with D possibly matching TRBD1 (6 bases). The CDR3 has 13 amino acids. The V end lost 5 bases, the J end lost 1 base, and 8 bases lay between the germline ends. CDR1 and CDR2 from the germline V gene are SEHNR and FQNEAQ (reference sequence). CDR3 sequence: CASSLTGNTEAFF. DNA of the CDR3: TGTGCCAGCAGCCTGACAGGGAACACTGAAGCTTTCTTT.

Here the CDR3 reads CATSRDGLGSTDTQYF. CDR3 DNA: TGTGCCACCAGCAGAGACGGACTAGGATCCACAGATACGCAGTATTTT. The chain has TRBV15 and TRBJ2-3, with TRBD2 identical over 7 bases. CDR1 and CDR2 (germline): LNHNV, YYDKDF (reference sequence). The trim removed 0 bases at V and 2 bases at J, leaving 5 bases unmatched. CDR3 size: 16 residues.

This chain connects TRBV28 to TRBJ2-1; 8 bases agree with TRBD2. The CDR3 has 14 amino acids. Per germline, CDR1 MDHEN and CDR2 SYDVKM. Trimming at V came to 3 bases and at J to 8 bases, leaving 6 bases not matched to a gene. The CDR3 sequence: CASSFQGGRYEQFF. DNA for the CDR3: TGTGCCAGCAGTTTTCAGGGCGGGAGGTATGAGCAGTTCTTC.

The chain couples TRBV15 to TRBJ2-3, with D perhaps TRBD2 (5 bases). Looked up from germline, CDR1 is LNHNV and CDR2 is YYDKDF (reference sequence). The CDR3 is 16 amino acids. The V gene lost 0 bases and the J gene lost 0 bases, with 10 bases spanning the gap. The CDR3 region has the DNA TGTGCCACCAGCAGAGAAGGCGGACTTAGCACAGATACGCAGTATTTT. It yields the protein CATSREGGLSTDTQYF. The full variable domain, in which reference TRBV15 and TRBJ2-3 provide the parts outside the CDR3, is DAMVIQNPRYQVTQFGKPVTLSCSQTLNHNVMYWYQQKSSQAPKLLFHYYDKDFNNEADTPDNFQSRRPNTSFCFLDIRSPGLGDTAMYLCATSREGGLSTDTQYFGPGTRLTVL.

The CDR3 sequence: CASSPLEGQETQYF. In DNA, the CDR3 is TGTGCCAGCTCACCGCTCGAGGGACAAGAGACCCAGTACTTC. The rearrangement joins TRBV18 to TRBJ2-5; TRBD2 might be the D (5 bases). This CDR3 spans 14 amino acids. Germline assignment: CDR1 KGHSH and CDR2 LQKENI. Trimming shortened V by 3 bases and J by 2 bases, and 10 bases separated the two germline ends.

This clone was detected only a few times. CDR3 amino acids: CASSEDTVGYEQYF. For the CDR3, the DNA is TGTGCCAGCAGTGAGGACACCGTAGGGTACGAGCAGTACTTC. The chain employs TRBV6-1 and TRBJ2-7; TRBD1 might be the D (5 bases). The germline V and J ends were trimmed by 3 bases and 4 bases, with 13 bases remaining between them. The CDR3 is 14 residues long. Germline-derived CDR1 and CDR2 are MNHNS and SASEGT.

Only a few counts were recorded for this clone. This chain joins TRBV10-3 and TRBJ1-6; unclear D gene. Germline values: CDR1 ENHRY, CDR2 SYGVKD. The CDR3 consists of 15 residues. V was pared by 0 bases and J by 5 bases, with 8 bases between. Here the CDR3 DNA reads TGTGCCATCAGTGAGTCGCGGGTGGATAATTCACCCCTCCACTTT. Translated: CAISESRVDNSPLHF.

The genes are TRBV9 and TRBJ2-3; maybe TRBD2 (5 bases). V shed 1 base and J shed 5 bases, with 8 bases lying between them. Germline lookup yields CDR1 SGDLS and CDR2 YYNGEE. The CDR3 has 13 amino acids. CDR3 sequence (DNA): TGTGCCAGCAGCGTAAGGAGCGGAGATACGCAGTATTTT. It yields the protein CASSVRSGDTQYF.

This clone is a singleton in its sample. The chain uses TRBV12-5 and TRBJ2-7; no firm D call. The CDR3 has 15 residues. Germline values: CDR1 LGHNT, CDR2 FRNRAP. Trimming removed 5 bases at V and 5 bases at J, with 19 bases between. The CDR3 loop is CASGPKERFSDEQYF. Written as DNA, the CDR3 is TGTGCTAGTGGTCCTAAGGAGCGTTTTTCCGACGAGCAGTACTTC.

The chain is built from TRBV19 and TRBJ1-6; D gene unclear. This CDR3 has 17 residues. Germline loops: CDR1 LNHDA, CDR2 SQIVND (reference sequence). The V and J ends lost 5 bases and 0 bases respectively, with 14 bases between them. This chain's CDR3 is CASSDAALRSYNSPLHF. The CDR3 nucleotides read TGTGCCAGTAGTGACGCGGCACTTCGCTCCTATAATTCACCCCTCCACTTT.

This clone has more than one count but fewer than ten. This chain joins TRBV6-5 and TRBJ1-1; D not certain. Germline assignment: CDR1 MNHEY and CDR2 SVGAGI. The V and J ends lost 0 bases and 2 bases respectively, with 7 bases between them. This CDR3 has 14 residues. The CDR3 loop is CASSYSRVNTEAFF. CDR3 DNA: TGTGCCAGCAGTTACTCGAGGGTAAACACTGAAGCTTTCTTT.

The chain joins TRBV11-3 to TRBJ2-5, with D hard to call. The CDR3 contains 13 residues. V lost 5 bases and J lost 0, with 7 bases in between. Germline V gene lookup returns CDR1 SGHNT and CDR2 YENEEA. The CDR3 protein is CASSRAHQETQYF. In DNA form, the CDR3 reads TGTGCCAGCAGCCGAGCCCACCAAGAGACCCAGTACTTC.

The V gene is TRBV6-4, the J gene TRBJ2-1; 12 bases line up with TRBD1. The V and J ends lost 6 bases and 7 bases, in that order; junction bases with no gene match: 4. Germline values: CDR1 MRHNA, CDR2 SNTAGT. CDR3 length equals 14 residues. CDR3 coding DNA: TGTGCCAGCAGGGGGGACAGGGGGCCGAATGAGCAGTTCTTC. The encoded protein is CASRGDRGPNEQFF.

This clone was recorded once. V usage is TRBV5-8 and J usage is TRBJ1-2; a weak D match, TRBD1 (5 bases). The V gene's germline CDR1 is SGHTS and CDR2 YDEGEE. The CDR3 has 14 residues. The V end was cut by 3 bases, the J end by 5 bases, with 14 bases between. The CDR3 DNA follows: TGTGCCAGCAGCTATACAGGTCTAGGGTATGGCTACACCTTC. It translates to CASSYTGLGYGYTF.